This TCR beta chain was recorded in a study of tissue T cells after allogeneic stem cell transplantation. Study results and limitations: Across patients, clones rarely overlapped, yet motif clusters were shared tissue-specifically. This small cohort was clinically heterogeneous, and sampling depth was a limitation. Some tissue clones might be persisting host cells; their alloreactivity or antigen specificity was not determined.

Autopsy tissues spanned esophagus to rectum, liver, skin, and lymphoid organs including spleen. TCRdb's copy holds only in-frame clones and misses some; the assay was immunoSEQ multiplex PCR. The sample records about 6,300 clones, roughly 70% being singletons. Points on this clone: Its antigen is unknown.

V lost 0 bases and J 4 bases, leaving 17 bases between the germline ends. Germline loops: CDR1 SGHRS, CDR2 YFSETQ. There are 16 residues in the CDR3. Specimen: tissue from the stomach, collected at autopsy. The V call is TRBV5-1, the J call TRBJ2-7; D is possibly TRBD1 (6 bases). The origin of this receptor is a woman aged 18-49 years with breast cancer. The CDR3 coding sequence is TGCGCCAGCAGCTTGGCCGGGACACAAAACCGTTACGAGCAGTACTTC. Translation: CASSLAGTQNRYEQYF.